This T cell receptor beta chain was sequenced for a study of blood T cell repertoires in COVID-19. Looking at the study overall: Some COVID-19 samples were acute and others convalescent; all came from the United States, Italy and Spain. PBMCs, B-cell-depleted T cells, or T cells were the source of the cDNA or gDNA that made up the material.

The CDR3 loop spans 14 amino acids. From germline, CDR1 is MNHEY and CDR2 SVGAGI. J lost 7 bases, V lost 6 bases, and 8 bases had no gene match. Study processing details: Reference gene primers were amplified, and this amplification served to estimate nucleated cell counts. Method: immunoSEQ multiplex PCR; TCRdb's copy keeps in-frame clones and lacks some. V, J and clone size were drawn from that table, and D and trimming were deduced from the DNA. The repertoire consists of about 200,000 clones, with roughly 82% occurring once and the leading ten covering about 13%. The sequenced sample was peripheral blood. This chain connects TRBV6-5 to TRBJ2-1; TRBD1 matches at 8 bases. The source of this sequence is a human donor in a cohort sampled during active COVID-19. The chain's CDR3 is CASSPDRVGNEQFF. CDR3 sequence (DNA): TGTGCCAGCAGCCCGGACAGGGTTGGTAATGAGCAGTTCTTC.